Sequencing of this TCR beta chain was carried out in a study of regulatory T cells in long-lasting Graves disease. Germline V gene lookup returns CDR1 SQVTM and CDR2 ANQGSEA. The CDR3 runs 12 residues. V lost 8 bases and J lost 7; bases outside the gene matches: 10. Construction of the TCR beta libraries employed iRepertoire HTBI primers in conjunction with Arm-PCR of CDR3 regions. TCRdb called the multiplex PCR reads again in MiXCR, with one record for every CDR3 protein. This table has 650,000 to 700,000 distinct CDR3 sequences, approximately 31% appearing once. The time point: persistent/refractory GD, antithyroid drugs over 5 years with positive TRAb. PBMCs were the source of the RNA used for TCR sequencing.

This clonotype was sampled from a female donor with Graves disease. Sequenced material: peripheral blood mononuclear cells (PBMCs), taken when the disease was refractory, from a patient treated with antithyroid drugs. V and J are TRBV29-1 and TRBJ1-2; TRBD1 aligns across 7 bases. CDR3 loop: CSTSDRVGGYTF. DNA of the CDR3: TGCAGCACCAGTGACAGGGTCGGTGGCTACACCTTC.